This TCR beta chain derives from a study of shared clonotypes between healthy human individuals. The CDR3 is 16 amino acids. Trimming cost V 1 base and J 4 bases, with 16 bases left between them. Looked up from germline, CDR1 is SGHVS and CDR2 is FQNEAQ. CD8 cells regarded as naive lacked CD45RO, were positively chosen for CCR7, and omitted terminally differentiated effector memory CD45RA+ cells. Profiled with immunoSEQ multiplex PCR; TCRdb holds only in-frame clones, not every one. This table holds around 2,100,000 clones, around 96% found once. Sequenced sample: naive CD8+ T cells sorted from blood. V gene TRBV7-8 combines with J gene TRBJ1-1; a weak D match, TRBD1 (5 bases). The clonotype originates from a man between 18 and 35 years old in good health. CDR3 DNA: TGTGCCAGCAGCTTAGGGTATAATATTGGGGGCACTGAAGCTTTCTTT. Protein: CASSLGYNIGGTEAFF.